This TCR beta chain was sequenced in a study of CXCR3-negative and CXCR3-positive naive CD8 T cells. Study-wide results and caveats: TRBV-TRBJ usage matched between naive CXCR3-negative and CXCR3-positive cells but not between memory cells. Diversity ran similarly high across both naive subsets but far lower in memory CD8+ cells.

TRB cDNA was prepared as libraries by UMI-labeled 5' RACE. TCRdb re-analyzed the 5' RACE reads; it lists each CDR3 protein once, without DNA. This specimen shows around 57,000 distinct CDR3 sequences; the ten leading clones hold about 25%. Worth noting for this clonotype: Its antigen is undetermined.

The germline V gene has CDR1 SQVTM and CDR2 ANQGSEA. This CDR3 is built from 12 residues. The rearrangement uses TRBV29-1 and TRBJ2-7; TCRdb's assignment of TRBD1 cannot be checked, as there is no DNA. The specimen sequenced was memory CD8+ T cells from blood. This TCR came from a human donor in good health. Some clones in this sample may be carry-over from other donors' samples. The CDR3 is CSVAPDTYEQYF.